The T cell receptor (beta chain) described here comes from a study of cytomegalovirus exposure and HLA in healthy donors. Whole-study results and caveats: The authors enumerated roughly 180 TCR beta chains as linked to cytomegalovirus.

PCR primers comprised 60 Vbeta and 13 Jbeta primers. This table comes from immunoSEQ multiplex PCR, and its TCRdb copy is limited to in-frame clones, with some not included. The profile covers around 210,000 clones, with 85% appearing a single time and roughly 0.26% taken by the ten largest. V dropped 7 bases and J dropped 4; count of bases not matched to a gene: 5. This CDR3 comprises 12 residues. The germline CDR1 and CDR2 sequences are GTSNPN and SVGIG (reference sequence). This clone was observed a single time. Antigen specificity is unknown. The chain employs TRBV30 and TRBJ1-1, with 8 bases lining up with TRBD1. The TCR was taken from a girl aged 2-10 years in good health and CMV-seronegative. The sequencing input was PBMCs. CDR3 nucleotides: TGTGCCTTGGACAGGGAGAGCACTGAAGCTTTCTTT. Translating gives CALDRESTEAFF. Complete variable domain (other parts from reference TRBV30 and TRBJ1-1): SQTIHQWPATLVQPVGSPLSLECTVEGTSNPNLYWYRQAAGRGLQLLFYSVGIGQISSEVPQNLSASRPQDRQFILSSKKLLLSDSGFYLCALDRESTEAFFGQGTRLTVV.